The 24 T cell receptor beta chains listed next were all sequenced from one sample in a study of CD4 T cells in relation to SARS-CoV-2 and coronaviruses. Their specific antigens are unknown. The protocol was immunoSEQ multiplex PCR, while the TCRdb copy is restricted to in-frame clones and leaves out a portion. Among some 35,000 clones listed, roughly 84% were seen once. Sequencing input: naive CD4+ T cells from PBMCs, cultured in vitro. Subset reported: naive CD4+ T cells isolated by negative enrichment. The source of these receptors is an adult with COVID-19.

This chain joins TRBV14 and TRBJ1-2, with unresolved D. The CDR3 totals 14 residues. Trimming took 0 bases from V and 4 from J, leaving 9 bases between them. CDR1 and CDR2 (germline): SGHDN, FVKESK. The CDR3 protein is CASSQDRLGYGYTF. CDR3 coding DNA: TGTGCCAGCAGCCAAGATCGTCTGGGCTATGGCTACACCTTC.

The chain uses TRBV5-1 and TRBJ1-2; D might be TRBD1 (6 bases). V shed 3 bases and J shed 4 bases, with 25 bases lying between them. The CDR3 has 18 amino acids. Germline lookup yields CDR1 SGHRS and CDR2 YFSETQ. CDR3 coding DNA: TGCGCCAGCAGCTCCCCAACGGGACCCGGGGGGCGCATCTATGGCTACACCTTC. Its protein product is CASSSPTGPGGRIYGYTF.

This sequence joins TRBV28 and TRBJ2-4, with TRBD1 matching 7 bases. The V gene end was trimmed by 0 bases and the J gene end by 0 bases; junction bases not matched to a gene: 2. Germline V CDR1 and CDR2: MDHEN, SYDVKM. CDR3 length: 16 residues. This CDR3 reads CASSLWTGRAKNIQYF. The CDR3 nucleotides are TGTGCCAGCAGTTTATGGACAGGGCGAGCCAAAAACATTCAGTACTTC.

The V call is TRBV5-4, the J call TRBJ2-2; the D is unclear. Germline-derived CDR1 and CDR2 are SGHNT and YYREEE (reference sequence). V shed 0 bases and J shed 1 base, with 7 bases lying between them. CDR3 length: 15 residues. CDR3 residues: CASSLGRGNTGELFF. The CDR3 DNA sequence: TGTGCCAGCAGCTTGGGTCGAGGGAACACCGGGGAGCTGTTTTTT. The whole variable domain, filled in from reference TRBV5-4 and TRBJ2-2, reads ETGVTQSPTHLIKTRGQQVTLRCSSQSGHNTVSWYQQALGQGPQFIFQYYREEENGRGNFPPRFSGLQFPNYSSELNVNALELDDSALYLCASSLGRGNTGELFFGEGSRLTVL.

The rearrangement joins TRBV11-2 to TRBJ2-2; 7 bases align to TRBD2. This CDR3 is built from 16 residues. V was pared by 8 bases and J by 4 bases, with 13 bases of the junction left unmatched. Looked up from germline, CDR1 is SGHAT and CDR2 is FQNNGV. The CDR3 here is CASVSTMGLITGELFF. The CDR3 nucleotides are TGTGCCAGCGTTAGTACCATGGGACTAATCACCGGGGAGCTGTTTTTT.

This sequence joins TRBV5-4 and TRBJ2-6, with D perhaps TRBD1 (5 bases). Germline CDR1 reads SGHNT; CDR2 reads YYREEE (reference sequence). Deletions cut 4 bases from V and 1 base from J, with 9 bases between. The CDR3 contains 15 residues. CDR3: CASSTKGSGANVLTF. As DNA, the CDR3 is TGTGCCAGCAGCACAAAGGGGTCTGGGGCCAACGTCCTGACTTTC.

DNA of the CDR3: TGTGCCGTCAGTAGCGTACCTAGCACAGATACGCAGTATTTT. Its protein product is CAVSSVPSTDTQYF. The rearrangement uses TRBV28 and TRBJ2-3, with D tentatively TRBD2 (5 bases). The CDR3 totals 14 residues. V gave up 11 bases and J gave up 0 bases, with 15 bases separating them. Germline lookup yields CDR1 MDHEN and CDR2 SYDVKM.

V and J are TRBV6-4 and TRBJ2-1, with TRBD2 as a possible D gene (6 bases). Trimming pared 0 bases from V and 0 bases from J, leaving 6 bases between. The CDR3 is 15 residues long. Germline CDR1 reads MRHNA; CDR2 reads SNTAGT. CDR3 loop: CASSDSAGSYNEQFF. CDR3 coding DNA: TGTGCCAGCAGTGACTCAGCGGGCTCCTACAATGAGCAGTTCTTC.

The rearrangement links TRBV25-1 to TRBJ2-3, with D perhaps TRBD1 (6 bases). V lost 5 bases, J lost 2 bases, and 11 bases lay in between. There are 14 residues in the CDR3. Germline assignment: CDR1 MGHDK and CDR2 SYGVNS. CDR3 amino acids: CASSSDRYTDTQYF. The CDR3 DNA sequence: TGTGCCAGCAGTTCGGACAGATACACAGATACGCAGTATTTT.

The V and J genes are TRBV5-1 and TRBJ2-3; 7 bases are shared with TRBD2. Germline V gene data show CDR1 as SGHRS and CDR2 as YFSETQ. CDR3 length: 16 amino acids. V was pared by 4 bases and J by 2 bases, with 10 bases of the junction left unmatched. CDR3 bases: TGCGCCAGCAGCCTCGAGGATAGCGGGTCCACAGATACGCAGTATTTT. Translation gives CASSLEDSGSTDTQYF.

This clone was seen only a few times. The rearrangement joins TRBV30 to TRBJ1-2; 9 nucleotides align to TRBD1. Per germline, CDR1 GTSNPN and CDR2 SVGIG (reference sequence). The V segment lost 8 bases and the J segment 7 bases; nucleotides outside the gene matches: 5. CDR3 length: 11 residues. The CDR3 reads CATTGGLGYTF. CDR3 sequence (DNA): TGTGCCACAACAGGGGGCCTTGGCTACACCTTC.

The chain couples TRBV18 to TRBJ2-5, with 9 bases that match TRBD1. CDR1 is KGHSH, CDR2 LQKENI, per germline. V trimming: 3 bases; J trimming: 4 bases; junction bases outside the gene matches: 3. The CDR3 runs 14 residues. CDR3 sequence reads: CASSPGQGGETQYF. The CDR3 nucleotides read TGTGCCAGCTCACCGGGACAGGGCGGAGAGACCCAGTACTTC.

The table lists this clone with a count of one. The chain recombines TRBV7-9 with TRBJ2-5; 8 nucleotides line up with TRBD2. With 4 bases clipped from V and 4 bases from J, the junction kept 11 bases outside the gene matches. Per the germline V gene, CDR1 is SEHNR and CDR2 is FQNEAQ (reference sequence). The CDR3 loop spans 16 amino acids. CDR3 protein: CASSSPERELRETQYF. DNA for the CDR3: TGTGCCAGCAGCTCCCCAGAGCGGGAGTTGAGAGAGACCCAGTACTTC.

The J gene is TRBJ1-1, the V gene TRBV5-1; D is undetermined. From germline, CDR1 is SGHRS and CDR2 YFSETQ. The V end lost 7 bases, the J end lost 0 bases, and 7 bases lay between the germline ends. This CDR3 spans 12 amino acids. This CDR3 is CASRKMNTEAFF. Written as DNA, the CDR3 is TGCGCCAGCCGCAAGATGAACACTGAAGCTTTCTTT.

The chain links TRBV7-9 to TRBJ2-3; the match to TRBD1 covers 11 bases. The CDR3 has 17 residues. Germline assignment: CDR1 SEHNR and CDR2 FQNEAQ (reference sequence). Trimming took 5 bases from V and 4 from J; bases not matched to a gene: 11. This chain's CDR3 is CASSHRGDRGDPDTQYF. The CDR3 DNA follows: TGTGCCAGCAGCCACAGGGGGGACAGGGGGGACCCAGATACGCAGTATTTT.

The chain joins TRBV3-1 (or the pseudogene TRBV3-2) to TRBJ1-1, with D hard to call. The CDR3 consists of 11 residues. Germline loops: CDR1 LGHDT, CDR2 YNNKEL (reference sequence). Trimming pared 1 base from V and 7 bases from J, leaving 4 bases between. The CDR3 sequence is CASSQVNEAFF. CDR3 sequence (DNA): TGTGCCAGCAGCCAAGTTAATGAAGCTTTCTTT.

The V call is TRBV9, the J call TRBJ1-2; no definite D call. Germline values: CDR1 SGDLS, CDR2 YYNGEE. The CDR3 has 18 residues. V dropped 2 bases and J dropped 4 bases, with 24 bases sitting between them. The CDR3 spells CASSVSPSMGGNLYGYTF. The CDR3 bases are TGTGCCAGCAGCGTCTCCCCGTCGATGGGCGGAAATCTCTATGGCTACACCTTC.

The V call is TRBV3-1 (or the pseudogene TRBV3-2), the J call TRBJ2-3, with 7 bases matching TRBD1. CDR3 size: 15 residues. CDR1 and CDR2 from the germline V gene are LGHDT and YNNKEL (reference sequence). The trim removed 6 bases at V and 1 base at J, leaving 7 bases unmatched. CDR3 DNA sequence: TGTGCCAGCAGGTCCACAGGGGTTGGCACAGATACGCAGTATTTT. Translation: CASRSTGVGTDTQYF.

This clone has only one observation. V gene TRBV9 combines with J gene TRBJ2-3; the D gene is possibly TRBD2 (6 bases). V was pared by 5 bases and J by 0 bases, with 10 bases between. In germline, CDR1 is SGDLS, CDR2 YYNGEE. This CDR3 contains 14 residues. The CDR3 DNA reads as TGTGCCAGCAGGACCGGGACTAGCACAGATACGCAGTATTTT. This sequence encodes CASRTGTSTDTQYF.

The chain recombines TRBV2 with TRBJ1-3; D perhaps matches TRBD1 (5 bases). CDR3 length equals 12 residues. Germline CDR1 is SNHLY and CDR2 is FYNNEI. V lost 8 bases to trimming and J lost 7 bases, with 12 bases between them. CDR3 amino acids: CASYSSGNTIYF. In nucleotides, the CDR3 is TGTGCCAGCTATTCTTCAGGGAACACCATATATTTT. The full variable domain, rest sourced from reference TRBV2 and TRBJ1-3, is EPEVTQTPSHQVTQMGQEVILRCVPISNHLYFYWYRQILGQKVEFLVSFYNNEISEKSEIFDDQFSVERPDGSNFTLKIRSTKLEDSAMYFCASYSSGNTIYFGEGSWLTVV.

V gene TRBV7-3 combines with J gene TRBJ2-3; tentative D call: TRBD2 (5 bases). The germline V and J ends were trimmed by 2 bases and 3 bases, with 12 bases remaining between them. CDR1 SGHTA and CDR2 FQGTGA come from the germline V gene. The CDR3 contains 15 residues. CDR3 region: CASSLLASVTDTQYF. DNA for the CDR3: TGTGCCAGCAGCTTACTAGCCTCGGTGACAGATACGCAGTATTTT.

The chain is built from TRBV7-9 and TRBJ2-7, with D unclear. V lost 3 bases and J 3 bases, leaving 6 bases between the germline ends. From germline, CDR1 is SEHNR and CDR2 FQNEAQ (reference sequence). The CDR3 covers 12 residues. The CDR3 sequence: CASSFDGYEQYF. The DNA of the CDR3 is TGTGCCAGCAGCTTCGACGGCTACGAGCAGTACTTC.

There are a few counts of this clone. This rearrangement joins TRBV19 to TRBJ2-2; D may correspond to TRBD1 or TRBD2 (5 bases each). V was clipped by 5 bases and J by 0 bases, with 10 bases between them. The CDR3 covers 15 residues. CDR1 is LNHDA, CDR2 SQIVND, per germline (reference sequence). The CDR3 DNA sequence: TGTGCCAGTAGTTTGGGGACGGCGAACACCGGGGAGCTGTTTTTT. It yields the protein CASSLGTANTGELFF.

The chain combines TRBV28 with TRBJ1-2, with D perhaps TRBD1 (5 bases). The CDR3 runs to 14 residues. The V end lost 8 bases, the J end lost 3 bases, and 16 bases lay between the germline ends. Germline V gene data show CDR1 as MDHEN and CDR2 as SYDVKM. This chain's CDR3 is CASLVGTGYYGYTF. The CDR3 coding sequence is TGTGCCAGCTTGGTCGGGACGGGATACTATGGCTACACCTTC.